The present T cell receptor beta chain was sequenced within a study of T cell responses to AZD1222 COVID-19 vaccine. This clone was recorded only once. Generated by immunoSEQ multiplex PCR, the TCRdb table keeps only in-frame clones and is missing some. Here the sample spans 100,000 to 120,000 clones, more than 90% being singletons. The V and J ends lost 4 bases and 1 base, in that order; junction bases with no gene match: 7. From germline, CDR1 is SGHTA and CDR2 FQGNSA. The CDR3 is 16 amino acids. The chain couples TRBV7-2 to TRBJ2-3, with 8 bases that match TRBD2. The starting material was peripheral blood, obtained 28 days after the second AZD1222 dose. The source of this sequence is an adult who received the AZD1222 COVID-19 vaccine. The CDR3 DNA follows: TGTGCCAGCAGCTCCTCTCCGCGGGGGGGCACAGATACGCAGTATTTT. Translation gives CASSSSPRGGTDTQYF.